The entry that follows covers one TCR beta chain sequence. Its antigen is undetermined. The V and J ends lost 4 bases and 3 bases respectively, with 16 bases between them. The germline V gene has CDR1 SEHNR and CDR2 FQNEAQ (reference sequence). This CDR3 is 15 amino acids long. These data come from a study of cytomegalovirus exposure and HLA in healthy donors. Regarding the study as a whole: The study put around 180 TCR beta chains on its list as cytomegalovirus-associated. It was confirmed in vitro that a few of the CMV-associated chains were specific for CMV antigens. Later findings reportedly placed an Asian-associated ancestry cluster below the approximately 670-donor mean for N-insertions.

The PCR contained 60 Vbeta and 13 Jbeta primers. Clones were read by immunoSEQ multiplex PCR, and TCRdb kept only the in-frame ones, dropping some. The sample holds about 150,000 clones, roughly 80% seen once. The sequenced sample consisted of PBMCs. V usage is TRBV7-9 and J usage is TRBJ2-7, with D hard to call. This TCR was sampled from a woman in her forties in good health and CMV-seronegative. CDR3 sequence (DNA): TGTGCCAGCAGCTCGCCAAATGGTCACTACTACGAGCAGTACTTC. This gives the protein CASSSPNGHYYEQYF.